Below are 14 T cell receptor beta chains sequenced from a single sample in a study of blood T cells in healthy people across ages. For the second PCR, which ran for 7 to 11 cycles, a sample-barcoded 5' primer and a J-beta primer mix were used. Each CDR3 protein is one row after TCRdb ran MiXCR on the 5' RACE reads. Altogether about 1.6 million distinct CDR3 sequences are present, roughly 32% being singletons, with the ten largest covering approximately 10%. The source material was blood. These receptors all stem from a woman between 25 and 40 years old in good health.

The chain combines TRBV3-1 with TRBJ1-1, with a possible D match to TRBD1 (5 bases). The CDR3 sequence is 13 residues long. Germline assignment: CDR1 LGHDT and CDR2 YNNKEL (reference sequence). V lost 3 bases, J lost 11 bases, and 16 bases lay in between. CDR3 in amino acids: CASSQNTGLGAFF. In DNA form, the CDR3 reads TGTGCCAGCAGCCAGAATACAGGATTAGGGGCTTTCTTT.

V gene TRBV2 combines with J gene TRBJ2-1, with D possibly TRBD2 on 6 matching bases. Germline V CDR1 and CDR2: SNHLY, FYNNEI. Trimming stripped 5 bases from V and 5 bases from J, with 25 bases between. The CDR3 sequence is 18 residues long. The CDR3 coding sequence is TGTGCCAGCAGTTATGGCTCGGGTCACCGGGGGAGACACAATGAGCAGTTCTTC. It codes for CASSYGSGHRGRHNEQFF.

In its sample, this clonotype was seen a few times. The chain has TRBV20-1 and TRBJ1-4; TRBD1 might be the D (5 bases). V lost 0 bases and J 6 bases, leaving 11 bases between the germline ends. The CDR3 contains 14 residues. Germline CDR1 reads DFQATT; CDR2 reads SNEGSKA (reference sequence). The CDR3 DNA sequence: TGCAGTGCTAGAGACTTCGGGGGGGATGAAAAACTGTTTTTT. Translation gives CSARDFGGDEKLFF.

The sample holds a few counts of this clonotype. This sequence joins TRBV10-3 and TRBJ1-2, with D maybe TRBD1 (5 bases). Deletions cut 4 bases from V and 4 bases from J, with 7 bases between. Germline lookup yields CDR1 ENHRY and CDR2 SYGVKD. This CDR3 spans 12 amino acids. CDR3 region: CAISGDGYGYTF. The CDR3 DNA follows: TGTGCCATCAGTGGGGACGGCTATGGCTACACCTTC.

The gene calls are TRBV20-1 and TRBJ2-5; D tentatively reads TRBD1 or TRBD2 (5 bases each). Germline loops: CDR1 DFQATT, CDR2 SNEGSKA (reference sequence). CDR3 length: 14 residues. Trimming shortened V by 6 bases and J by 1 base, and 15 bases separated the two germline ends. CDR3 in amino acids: CSAKKGRFQETQYF. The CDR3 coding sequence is TGCAGTGCCAAGAAGGGACGGTTCCAAGAGACCCAGTACTTC.

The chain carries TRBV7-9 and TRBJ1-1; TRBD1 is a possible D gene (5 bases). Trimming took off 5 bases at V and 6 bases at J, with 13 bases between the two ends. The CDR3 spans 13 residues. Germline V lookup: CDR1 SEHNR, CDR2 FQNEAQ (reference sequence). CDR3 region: CASSQGGGPEAFF. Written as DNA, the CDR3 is TGTGCCAGCAGCCAGGGCGGTGGCCCTGAAGCTTTCTTT.

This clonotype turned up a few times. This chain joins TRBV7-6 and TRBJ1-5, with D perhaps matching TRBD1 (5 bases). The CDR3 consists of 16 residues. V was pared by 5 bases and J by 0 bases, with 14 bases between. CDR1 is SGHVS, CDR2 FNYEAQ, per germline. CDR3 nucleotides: TGTGCCAGCAGCAGCGGGACGGACTATAGCAATCAGCCCCAGCATTTT. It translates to CASSSGTDYSNQPQHF.

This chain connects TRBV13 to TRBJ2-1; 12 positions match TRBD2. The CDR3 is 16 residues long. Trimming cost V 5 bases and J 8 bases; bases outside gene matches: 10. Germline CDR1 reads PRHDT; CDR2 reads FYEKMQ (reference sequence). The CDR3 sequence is CASSPPTSGRYDEQFF. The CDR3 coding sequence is TGTGCCAGCAGCCCACCGACTAGCGGGAGATACGATGAGCAGTTCTTC.

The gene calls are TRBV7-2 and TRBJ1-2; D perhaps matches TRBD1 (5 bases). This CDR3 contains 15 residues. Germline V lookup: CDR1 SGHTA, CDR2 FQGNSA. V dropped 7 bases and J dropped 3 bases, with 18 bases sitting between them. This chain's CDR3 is CASTLIRGTDYGYTF. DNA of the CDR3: TGTGCCAGCACCTTGATAAGAGGGACGGACTATGGCTACACCTTC.

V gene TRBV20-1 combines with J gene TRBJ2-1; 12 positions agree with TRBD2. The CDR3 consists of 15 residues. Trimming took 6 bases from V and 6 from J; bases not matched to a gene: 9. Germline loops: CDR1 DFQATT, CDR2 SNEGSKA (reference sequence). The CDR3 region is CSAQGTSGRRNEQFF. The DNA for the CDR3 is TGCAGTGCCCAAGGGACTAGCGGGCGCCGCAATGAGCAGTTCTTC.

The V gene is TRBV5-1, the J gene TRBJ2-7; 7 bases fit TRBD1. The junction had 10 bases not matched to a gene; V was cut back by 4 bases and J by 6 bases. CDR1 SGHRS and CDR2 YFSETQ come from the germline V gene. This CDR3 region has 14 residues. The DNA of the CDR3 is TGCGCCAGCAGCCAAGGGACAGAGCGTGCCGAGCAGTACTTC. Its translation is CASSQGTERAEQYF.

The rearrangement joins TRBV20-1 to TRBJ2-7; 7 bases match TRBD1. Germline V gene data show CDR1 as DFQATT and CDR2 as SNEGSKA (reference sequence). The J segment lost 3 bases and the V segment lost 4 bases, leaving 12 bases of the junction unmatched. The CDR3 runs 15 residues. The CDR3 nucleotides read TGCAGTGCTACTAAAGCCGGACAGGCCGTCTACGAGCAGTACTTC. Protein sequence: CSATKAGQAVYEQYF.

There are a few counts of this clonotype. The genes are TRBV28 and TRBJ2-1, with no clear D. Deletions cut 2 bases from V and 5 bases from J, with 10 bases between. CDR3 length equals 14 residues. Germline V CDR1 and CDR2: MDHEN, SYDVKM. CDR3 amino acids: CASSLPRFDNEQFF. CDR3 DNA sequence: TGTGCCAGCAGTTTACCTCGATTTGACAATGAGCAGTTCTTC.

CDR3 in amino acids: CASSSRQGNTIYF. The CDR3 bases are TGCGCCAGCAGCTCCCGACAGGGAAACACCATATATTTT. V and J are TRBV5-1 and TRBJ1-3, with D possibly TRBD1 on 5 matching bases. The CDR3 length is 13 residues. The germline V and J ends were trimmed by 3 bases and 4 bases, with 8 bases remaining between them. Per germline, CDR1 SGHRS and CDR2 YFSETQ.